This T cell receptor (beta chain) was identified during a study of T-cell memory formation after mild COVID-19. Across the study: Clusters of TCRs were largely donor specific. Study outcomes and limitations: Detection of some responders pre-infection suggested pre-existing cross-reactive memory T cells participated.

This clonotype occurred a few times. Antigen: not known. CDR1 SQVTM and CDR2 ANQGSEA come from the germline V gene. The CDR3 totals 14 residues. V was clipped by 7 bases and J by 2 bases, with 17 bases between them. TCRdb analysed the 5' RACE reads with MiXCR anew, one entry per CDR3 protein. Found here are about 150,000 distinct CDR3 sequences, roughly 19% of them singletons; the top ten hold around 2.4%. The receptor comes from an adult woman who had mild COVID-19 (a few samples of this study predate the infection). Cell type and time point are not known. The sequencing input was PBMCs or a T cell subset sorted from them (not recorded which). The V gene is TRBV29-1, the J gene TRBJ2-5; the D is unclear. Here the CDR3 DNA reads TGCAGCGCTATGTCTAGGGTTACACAAGAGACCCAGTACTTC. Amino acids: CSAMSRVTQETQYF.